The entry below gives a single T cell receptor beta chain sequence along with its context. Here the CDR3 omits its conserved ending phenylalanine or tryptophan, so a read error is the likely source. The record originates from a study of Graves' ophthalmopathy and Graves' hyperthyroidism. Looked up from germline, CDR1 is MNHEY and CDR2 is SVGAGI. CDR3 size: 13 residues. As the template, RNA transcripts were used to amplify TCR beta CDR3 regions. Amplification began with first-round RT-PCR using HTBI primers, then second-round multiplex PCR was performed. TCRdb reprocessed the multiplex PCR reads via MiXCR and lists one record per CDR3 protein. Of 400,000 or so distinct CDR3 sequences listed, about a sixth are singletons.

Sequences were obtained from peripheral blood. The origin of this receptor is an adult woman with stable Graves' hyperthyroidism. The chain couples TRBV6-5 to TRBJ1-1, with D hard to call. Here the CDR3 DNA reads TGTGCCAGCAGATACTCCGGGGACACTGAAGCTTTCTAT. Residues: CASRYSGDTEAFY.